This T cell receptor beta chain was retrieved from a study of monozygotic twins with inflammatory bowel disease. Germline CDR1 is DFQATT and CDR2 is SNEGSKA (reference sequence). The CDR3 has 14 amino acids. Points from the study as a whole: No single strong signal or clonotype associated with IBD was supported.

Following a re-call of the 5' RACE reads, TCRdb has one entry per CDR3 protein and lacks DNA. The repertoire shows hundreds of thousands of distinct CDR3 sequences; the top ten hold more than 2%. As concerns this clonotype: Its antigen is not identified.

The receptor was isolated from a human donor with ulcerative colitis or Crohn's disease, or a healthy co-twin of an affected twin (not recorded which). The sequencing input was blood. V and J are TRBV20-1 and TRBJ2-1; no DNA is available, so the TRBD2 call from TCRdb remains unchecked. The CDR3 loop reads CSASWGSGAGEQFF.